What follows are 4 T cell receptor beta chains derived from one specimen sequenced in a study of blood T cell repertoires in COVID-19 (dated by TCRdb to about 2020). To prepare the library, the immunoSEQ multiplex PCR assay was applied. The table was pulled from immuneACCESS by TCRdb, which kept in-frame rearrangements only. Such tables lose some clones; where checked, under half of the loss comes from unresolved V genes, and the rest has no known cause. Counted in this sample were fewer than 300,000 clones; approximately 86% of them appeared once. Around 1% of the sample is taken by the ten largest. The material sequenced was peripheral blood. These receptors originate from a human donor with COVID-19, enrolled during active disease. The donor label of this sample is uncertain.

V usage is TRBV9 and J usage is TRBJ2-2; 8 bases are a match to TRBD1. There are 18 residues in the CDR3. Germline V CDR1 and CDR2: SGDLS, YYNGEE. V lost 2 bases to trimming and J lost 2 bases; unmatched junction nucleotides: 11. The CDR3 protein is CASSVKQGAPLNTGELFF. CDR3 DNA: TGTGCCAGCAGCGTTAAGCAGGGGGCCCCTCTTAACACCGGGGAGCTGTTTTTT.

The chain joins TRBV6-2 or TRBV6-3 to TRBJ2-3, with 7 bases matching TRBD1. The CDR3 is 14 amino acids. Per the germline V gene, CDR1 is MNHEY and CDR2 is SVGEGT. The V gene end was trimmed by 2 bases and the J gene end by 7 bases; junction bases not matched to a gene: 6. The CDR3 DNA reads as TGTGCCAGCAGTTACGACAGGGAAGTCAATACGCAGTATTTT. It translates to CASSYDREVNTQYF.

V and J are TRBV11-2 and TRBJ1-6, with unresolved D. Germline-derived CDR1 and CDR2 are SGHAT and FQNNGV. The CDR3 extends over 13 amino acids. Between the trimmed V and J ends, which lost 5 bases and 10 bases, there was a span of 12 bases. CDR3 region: CASSIVTRSPLHF. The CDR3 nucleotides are TGTGCCAGCAGCATAGTAACGCGGTCACCCCTCCACTTT. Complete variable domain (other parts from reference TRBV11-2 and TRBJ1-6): EAGVAQSPRYKIIEKRQSVAFWCNPISGHATLYWYQQILGQGPKLLIQFQNNGVVDDSQLPKDRFSAERLKGVDSTLKIQPAKLEDSAVYLCASSIVTRSPLHFGNGTRLTVT.

In nucleotides, the CDR3 is TGTGCCAGCAGTCTTCTCGGACGGACTAGCGGGTTTGACACAGATACGCAGTATTTT. Protein: CASSLLGRTSGFDTDTQYF. The chain carries TRBV6-2 or TRBV6-3 and TRBJ2-3, with 11 bases identical to TRBD2. J was trimmed by 2 bases and V by 5 bases; bases with no gene match: 15. CDR1 and CDR2 from the germline V gene are MNHEY and SVGEGT. The CDR3 loop spans 19 amino acids.